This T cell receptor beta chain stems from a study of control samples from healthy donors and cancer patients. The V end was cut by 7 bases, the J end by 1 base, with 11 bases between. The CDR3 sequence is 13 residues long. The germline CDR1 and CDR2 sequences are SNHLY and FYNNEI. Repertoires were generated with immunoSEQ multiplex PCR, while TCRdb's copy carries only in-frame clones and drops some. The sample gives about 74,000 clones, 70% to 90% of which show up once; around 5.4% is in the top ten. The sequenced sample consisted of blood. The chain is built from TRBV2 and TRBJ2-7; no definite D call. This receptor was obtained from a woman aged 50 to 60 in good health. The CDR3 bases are TGTGCCAGCAATGGGGTAGGGTCCTACGAGCAGTACTTC. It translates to CASNGVGSYEQYF.